The entry below gives a single TCR beta chain sequence along with its context. The antigen is not known. The PCR had 60 Vbeta and 13 Jbeta primers. Assay used: immunoSEQ multiplex PCR; TCRdb lists only in-frame clones, some missing. In all, the sample yields 150,000 or so clones. This entry comes from a study of cytomegalovirus exposure and HLA in healthy donors. Looking at the study overall: Unique TCR beta sequences numbering some 110 million came from around 180 million T cells in an earlier analysis. About 85 million unique TCR sequences came from HLA-typed donors in an early release.

Study results and limitations: Previously analyzed data showed that most TCR beta V segments were productive at a frequency of about 87% or about 30%.

V lost 4 bases and J lost 5; bases outside the gene matches: 6. This CDR3 comprises 16 residues. In germline, CDR1 is MGHRA, CDR2 YSYEKL. Sequenced material: PBMCs. This clonotype was sampled from a man younger than 40 in good health and CMV-seronegative. The V call is TRBV4-1, the J call TRBJ2-2; 11 positions match TRBD1. CDR3 DNA sequence: TGCGCCAGCAGCCCGGGACAGGGGGTTTATACCGGGGAGCTGTTTTTT. Its protein is CASSPGQGVYTGELFF.